This T cell receptor (beta chain) was captured by sequencing in a study of cytomegalovirus exposure and HLA in healthy donors. The study's findings and limits: Information on immune exposure was restricted to one variable (CMV serostatus). Rare TCR sequences dominated, though some public TCRs recurred in many donors. Presence/absence analyses assumed roughly uniform sequencing depth across donors, which may not hold.

With 60 Vbeta and 13 Jbeta primers, the PCR was carried out. Measured with immunoSEQ multiplex PCR; TCRdb has only the in-frame clones, and not every one. The profile shows about 130,000 clones, approximately 79% of them singletons. On this clone itself: Its antigen is unknown.

The CDR3 length is 16 residues. Per germline, CDR1 SGHNT and CDR2 YYREEE (reference sequence). The germline V and J ends were trimmed by 3 bases and 2 bases, with 16 bases remaining between them. The rearrangement uses TRBV5-4 and TRBJ2-3; D is possibly TRBD1 (6 bases). This clonotype was sampled from a man aged 18 to 30 in good health and CMV-seropositive. The material sequenced was PBMCs. CDR3 nucleotide sequence: TGTGCCAGCAGCTCCCCTTGGGGACACCTCACAGATACGCAGTATTTT. It specifies CASSSPWGHLTDTQYF.